Listed below are T cell receptor beta chains from one sample, sequenced in a study of blood T cell repertoires in COVID-19. Repertoires were generated with immunoSEQ multiplex PCR, while TCRdb's copy carries only in-frame clones and drops some. The sample contains about 270,000 clones, approximately 89% of which appear only once. Sequenced sample: peripheral blood. These receptors were obtained from a middle-aged man with active or convalescent COVID-19. The CDR3 runs from the conserved cysteine through the conserved F or W. Fields, in order: clone size, J gene, D gene, V gene, CDR3 protein, CDR3 DNA. A D gene is named only where the DNA matches it firmly. Size values are once, few and many counts, or a class for expanded clones, and some rows have none.

clone_size: -; j_call: TRBJ2-6; d_call: TRBD2; v_call: TRBV6-6; cdr3_aa: CASTRSYWTSGGAKANVLTF; cdr3_nt: TGTGCCAGCACCCGATCTTATTGGACTAGCGGGGGGGCAAAGGCCAACGTCCTGACTTTC
clone_size: -; j_call: TRBJ1-1; d_call: -; v_call: TRBV7-2; cdr3_aa: CASSLTRMNTEAFF; cdr3_nt: TGTGCCAGCAGCTTAACTAGAATGAACACTGAAGCTTTCTTT
clone_size: -; j_call: TRBJ1-1; d_call: -; v_call: TRBV10-3; cdr3_aa: CAIRWEGMNTEAFF; cdr3_nt: TGTGCCATCAGGTGGGAGGGCATGAACACTGAAGCTTTCTTT
clone_size: -; j_call: TRBJ2-1; d_call: TRBD1; v_call: TRBV7-6; cdr3_aa: CASSFRTGGNEQFF; cdr3_nt: TGTGCCAGCAGCTTCAGGACAGGGGGCAATGAGCAGTTCTTC
clone_size: -; j_call: TRBJ1-1; d_call: TRBD1; v_call: TRBV6-4; cdr3_aa: CASSDLRDRGGEDTEAFF; cdr3_nt: TGTGCCAGCAGTGACTTAAGGGACAGGGGGGGAGAGGACACTGAAGCTTTCTTT
clone_size: -; j_call: TRBJ1-1; d_call: TRBD1; v_call: TRBV12-5; cdr3_aa: CASGHGTGGFF; cdr3_nt: TGTGCTAGTGGTCATGGGACAGGAGGTTTCTTT
clone_size: -; j_call: TRBJ2-1; d_call: TRBD2; v_call: TRBV5-5; cdr3_aa: CASSLLAGGNEQFF; cdr3_nt: TGTGCCAGCAGCTTGCTAGCGGGTGGCAATGAGCAGTTCTTC
clone_size: -; j_call: TRBJ2-3; d_call: -; v_call: TRBV5-1; cdr3_aa: CASSLRFETFTDTQYF; cdr3_nt: TGCGCCAGCAGCTTGCGTTTTGAGACTTTCACAGATACGCAGTATTTT
clone_size: -; j_call: TRBJ2-3; d_call: -; v_call: TRBV7-8; cdr3_aa: CASSLARLSLRDTQYF; cdr3_nt: TGTGCCAGCAGCTTAGCCCGACTATCCCTCCGGGATACGCAGTATTTT
clone_size: -; j_call: TRBJ2-7; d_call: TRBD2; v_call: TRBV4-2; cdr3_aa: CASSQELAGGEQYF; cdr3_nt: TGTGCCAGCAGCCAAGAACTAGCGGGAGGCGAGCAGTACTTC
clone_size: -; j_call: TRBJ2-4; d_call: -; v_call: TRBV10-3; cdr3_aa: CAISKDSTGDIQYF; cdr3_nt: TGTGCCATCAGTAAGGACTCTACGGGGGACATTCAGTACTTC
clone_size: -; j_call: TRBJ2-1; d_call: TRBD1; v_call: TRBV9; cdr3_aa: CASSPHRGTFEQFF; cdr3_nt: TGTGCCAGCAGCCCTCACAGGGGAACTTTTGAGCAGTTCTTC
clone_size: many; j_call: TRBJ2-1; d_call: -; v_call: TRBV27; cdr3_aa: CASSLYSYNEQFF; cdr3_nt: TGTGCCAGCAGTTTATACAGTTACAATGAGCAGTTCTTC
clone_size: once; j_call: TRBJ2-1; d_call: TRBD1; v_call: TRBV5-6; cdr3_aa: CASSLGRGTYNEQFF; cdr3_nt: TGTGCCAGCAGCTTGGGCAGGGGGACCTACAATGAGCAGTTCTTC
clone_size: -; j_call: TRBJ1-2; d_call: -; v_call: TRBV6-5; cdr3_aa: CASRRGSYYGYTF; cdr3_nt: TGTGCCAGTAGACGGGGGAGTTACTATGGCTACACCTTC
clone_size: once; j_call: TRBJ2-7; d_call: -; v_call: TRBV5-1; cdr3_aa: CASSYTGRAYEQYF; cdr3_nt: TGCGCCAGCAGCTACACGGGCAGGGCCTACGAGCAGTACTTC
clone_size: -; j_call: TRBJ1-1; d_call: -; v_call: TRBV5-1; cdr3_aa: CASSWGGLNTEAFF; cdr3_nt: TGCGCCAGCAGCTGGGGGGGATTGAACACTGAAGCTTTCTTT
clone_size: -; j_call: TRBJ1-3; d_call: TRBD1; v_call: TRBV28; cdr3_aa: CASSGTEGNTIYF; cdr3_nt: TGTGCCAGCAGTGGGACAGAAGGAAACACCATATATTTT
clone_size: -; j_call: TRBJ2-7; d_call: TRBD2; v_call: TRBV19; cdr3_aa: CASSISGGGLAVYEQYF; cdr3_nt: TGTGCCAGTAGTATTTCGGGCGGGGGGCTAGCAGTCTACGAGCAGTACTTC
clone_size: -; j_call: TRBJ1-6; d_call: TRBD1; v_call: TRBV5-6; cdr3_aa: CASSLMGQKYLISSPLHF; cdr3_nt: TGTGCCAGCAGCTTGATGGGACAGAAATATCTTATATCTTCACCCCTCCACTTT
clone_size: -; j_call: TRBJ2-1; d_call: TRBD2; v_call: TRBV5-1; cdr3_aa: CASSLESTSGEQFF; cdr3_nt: TGCGCCAGCAGCTTGGAATCGACTAGCGGGGAGCAGTTCTTC
clone_size: -; j_call: TRBJ1-1; d_call: -; v_call: TRBV5-1; cdr3_aa: CASSLAAGNTEAFF; cdr3_nt: TGCGCCAGCAGCTTGGCCGCGGGGAACACTGAAGCTTTCTTT
clone_size: once; j_call: TRBJ2-1; d_call: -; v_call: TRBV3-1/TRBV3-2; cdr3_aa: CASSQDGRYDNNEQFF; cdr3_nt: TGTGCCAGCAGCCAAGACGGCAGGTATGATAACAATGAGCAGTTCTTC
clone_size: -; j_call: TRBJ1-1; d_call: -; v_call: TRBV5-5; cdr3_aa: CASSVHRNTEAFF; cdr3_nt: TGTGCCAGCAGCGTGCATAGGAACACTGAAGCTTTCTTT
clone_size: -; j_call: TRBJ1-1; d_call: -; v_call: TRBV5-6; cdr3_aa: CASTKGTVGTEAFF; cdr3_nt: TGTGCCAGCACCAAAGGGACTGTCGGGACTGAAGCTTTCTTT
clone_size: -; j_call: TRBJ1-2; d_call: -; v_call: TRBV6-5; cdr3_aa: CASSLDSPNYGYNF; cdr3_nt: TGTGCCAGCAGCCTGGACAGTCCTAACTATGGCTACAACTTC
clone_size: -; j_call: TRBJ2-5; d_call: -; v_call: TRBV12-5; cdr3_aa: CASGLEALRGAETQYF; cdr3_nt: TGTGCTAGTGGTTTGGAAGCGCTCAGGGGAGCTGAGACCCAGTACTTC
clone_size: -; j_call: TRBJ2-5; d_call: -; v_call: TRBV27; cdr3_aa: CASRRSGEETQYF; cdr3_nt: TGTGCCAGCAGACGTTCAGGGGAAGAGACCCAGTACTTC
clone_size: many; j_call: TRBJ2-7; d_call: TRBD2; v_call: TRBV5-1; cdr3_aa: CASSLVQLASEQYF; cdr3_nt: TGCGCCAGCAGCCTGGTACAACTAGCGTCCGAGCAGTACTTC
clone_size: -; j_call: TRBJ2-3; d_call: -; v_call: TRBV5-4; cdr3_aa: CASSPEVHSGDTQYF; cdr3_nt: TGTGCCAGCAGCCCCGAAGTCCATAGCGGAGATACGCAGTATTTT
clone_size: -; j_call: TRBJ2-3; d_call: TRBD2; v_call: TRBV4-1; cdr3_aa: CASSQDGSGRGDTQYF; cdr3_nt: TGCGCCAGCAGCCAAGATGGGAGCGGGAGGGGAGATACGCAGTATTTT
clone_size: -; j_call: TRBJ1-2; d_call: -; v_call: TRBV7-9; cdr3_aa: CASSGRVPDGYTF; cdr3_nt: TGTGCCAGCAGCGGGCGGGTCCCCGATGGCTACACCTTC
clone_size: -; j_call: TRBJ2-2; d_call: TRBD2; v_call: TRBV5-1; cdr3_aa: CASSLDLAGFNTGELFF; cdr3_nt: TGCGCCAGCAGCTTGGACCTAGCGGGCTTTAACACCGGGGAGCTGTTTTTT
clone_size: -; j_call: TRBJ1-2; d_call: -; v_call: TRBV12-1; cdr3_aa: CASRSQGLHYGYTF; cdr3_nt: TGTGCCAGCAGGAGTCAGGGTCTCCACTATGGCTACACCTTC
clone_size: -; j_call: TRBJ1-6; d_call: -; v_call: TRBV30; cdr3_aa: CAWSRGGPLHF; cdr3_nt: TGTGCCTGGAGCCGGGGGGGGCCCCTCCACTTT
clone_size: once; j_call: TRBJ2-7; d_call: TRBD2; v_call: TRBV2; cdr3_aa: CASSEDGDYTYEQYF; cdr3_nt: TGTGCCAGCAGTGAAGATGGGGACTACACCTACGAGCAGTACTTC
clone_size: -; j_call: TRBJ1-2; d_call: TRBD1; v_call: TRBV6-5; cdr3_aa: CASSSLGTGDTF; cdr3_nt: TGTGCCAGCAGTTCTTTAGGGACAGGAGACACCTTC
clone_size: -; j_call: TRBJ2-7; d_call: -; v_call: TRBV6-6; cdr3_aa: CASARGPGEQYF; cdr3_nt: TGTGCCAGCGCGCGGGGGCCTGGCGAGCAGTACTTC
clone_size: -; j_call: TRBJ2-1; d_call: -; v_call: TRBV5-4; cdr3_aa: CASSFFGQSSYNEQFF; cdr3_nt: TGTGCCAGCAGCTTTTTTGGGCAGAGCTCCTACAATGAGCAGTTCTTC
clone_size: -; j_call: TRBJ1-2; d_call: -; v_call: TRBV27; cdr3_aa: CASSLSGRGYGYTF; cdr3_nt: TGTGCCAGCAGTTTATCGGGCAGGGGCTATGGCTACACCTTC
clone_size: -; j_call: TRBJ1-2; d_call: -; v_call: TRBV5-4; cdr3_aa: CASSLAAGDYGYTF; cdr3_nt: TGTGCCAGCAGCTTGGCCGCGGGTGACTATGGCTACACCTTC
clone_size: -; j_call: TRBJ1-3; d_call: TRBD1; v_call: TRBV11-2; cdr3_aa: CASSLDTRTGRNTIYF; cdr3_nt: TGTGCCAGCAGCTTAGATACAAGGACAGGGAGAAACACCATATATTTT
clone_size: few; j_call: TRBJ2-5; d_call: -; v_call: TRBV28; cdr3_aa: CAKRAETQYF; cdr3_nt: TGTGCCAAACGAGCAGAGACCCAGTACTTC
clone_size: -; j_call: TRBJ1-5; d_call: TRBD1; v_call: TRBV2; cdr3_aa: CASSWGDRGRGVSNQPQHF; cdr3_nt: TGTGCCAGCAGCTGGGGAGACAGGGGGCGCGGTGTGAGCAATCAGCCCCAGCATTTT
clone_size: -; j_call: TRBJ2-1; d_call: -; v_call: TRBV28; cdr3_aa: CASSLSGPYNEQFF; cdr3_nt: TGTGCCAGCAGTTTATCAGGCCCATACAATGAGCAGTTCTTC
clone_size: once; j_call: TRBJ1-5; d_call: TRBD1; v_call: TRBV11-2; cdr3_aa: CASSLQGAINQPQHF; cdr3_nt: TGTGCCAGCAGCCTTCAGGGGGCTATCAATCAGCCCCAGCATTTT
clone_size: -; j_call: TRBJ2-1; d_call: -; v_call: TRBV18; cdr3_aa: CASSPRSGARVDEQFF; cdr3_nt: TGTGCCAGCTCACCACGGTCAGGGGCGAGAGTGGATGAGCAGTTCTTC
clone_size: -; j_call: TRBJ2-5; d_call: -; v_call: TRBV21-1; cdr3_aa: CASSKGPRGFPLCRVKTQYF; cdr3_nt: TGTGCCAGCAGCAAAGGCCCTAGAGGGTTCCCCCTGTGTCGGGTGAAGACCCAGTACTTC
clone_size: -; j_call: TRBJ1-2; d_call: TRBD1; v_call: TRBV5-6; cdr3_aa: CASTFTGGKGGYTF; cdr3_nt: TGTGCCAGCACCTTTACAGGGGGCAAAGGTGGCTACACCTTC
clone_size: -; j_call: TRBJ2-1; d_call: -; v_call: TRBV9; cdr3_aa: CASSGKATGEGSPNEQFF; cdr3_nt: TGTGCCAGCAGTGGCAAAGCAACGGGAGAAGGGAGTCCCAATGAGCAGTTCTTC
clone_size: -; j_call: TRBJ2-7; d_call: -; v_call: TRBV6-5; cdr3_aa: CASSLTGGGSYEQYF; cdr3_nt: TGTGCCAGCAGCCTGACAGGCGGCGGCTCCTACGAGCAGTACTTC
clone_size: -; j_call: TRBJ2-5; d_call: -; v_call: TRBV27; cdr3_aa: CASSFYPRETQYF; cdr3_nt: TGTGCCAGCAGTTTCTACCCTCGGGAGACCCAGTACTTC
clone_size: -; j_call: TRBJ2-7; d_call: TRBD1; v_call: TRBV6-5; cdr3_aa: CASSSRDRTYEQYF; cdr3_nt: TGTGCCAGCAGTTCCCGGGACAGAACCTACGAGCAGTACTTC
clone_size: -; j_call: TRBJ1-1; d_call: -; v_call: TRBV27; cdr3_aa: CASSLIQVAVTEAFF; cdr3_nt: TGTGCCAGCAGTTTAATCCAGGTTGCCGTAACTGAAGCTTTCTTT